This TCR beta chain is from a study of blood T cell repertoires in COVID-19. The overall study: COVID-19 samples, acute and convalescent, were from the United States, Italy and Spain. PBMCs, B-cell-depleted T cells, or T cells provided the cDNA or gDNA that made up the material.

As originally analysed: For nucleated cells, counts were estimated from reference gene primer amplification. Generated by immunoSEQ multiplex PCR, the TCRdb table keeps only in-frame clones and is missing some. Clone size and V and J calls were adopted from that table, with D and trimming inferred from the DNA. The table has around 150,000 clones, approximately 92% seen once. In germline, CDR1 is MNHEY, CDR2 SVGEGT. Trimming pared 6 bases from V and 0 bases from J, leaving 18 bases between. This CDR3 spans 16 amino acids. Material: peripheral blood. The receptor was derived from a woman between 50 and 59 years old with acute or convalescent COVID-19. The chain is built from TRBV6-2 or TRBV6-3 and TRBJ2-7, with D possibly being TRBD2 (5 bases). CDR3 DNA: TGTGCCAGCAGCCCTTGGGTGGGAGCGATCTCCTACGAGCAGTACTTC. This sequence encodes CASSPWVGAISYEQYF.